This record covers a single T cell receptor beta chain. Its target is not known. V lost 3 bases to trimming and J lost 1 base; unmatched junction nucleotides: 8. The CDR3 runs to 18 residues. Germline CDR1 reads MGHRA; CDR2 reads YSYEKL. With 60 Vbeta and 13 Jbeta primers, the PCR was carried out. Only in-frame clones appear in the TCRdb table, and some are missing; sequencing was by immunoSEQ multiplex PCR. In the table there are around 120,000 clones, over 65% of which are singletons. This sample was included in a study of cytomegalovirus exposure and HLA in healthy donors. Overall study findings and caveats: TCR beta V segments were, for the most part, productive about 87% or about 30% of the time in an earlier analysis. Accurate prediction of most subjects' HLA-A and HLA-B alleles from TCR beta sequences was reported. TCR beta V- and J-gene trimming was later associated with a missense DCLRE1C variant. Sequencing probably produced one cluster of sequence variants that were highly shared.

The J gene is TRBJ1-4, the V gene TRBV4-1, with 10 bases aligning to TRBD1. The clonotype comes from a female donor in good health and CMV-seropositive. What was sequenced was PBMCs. The CDR3 sequence: CASSQGRTGGETNEKLFF. As DNA, the CDR3 is TGCGCCAGCAGCCAGGGACGGACAGGGGGTGAAACTAATGAAAAACTGTTTTTT.